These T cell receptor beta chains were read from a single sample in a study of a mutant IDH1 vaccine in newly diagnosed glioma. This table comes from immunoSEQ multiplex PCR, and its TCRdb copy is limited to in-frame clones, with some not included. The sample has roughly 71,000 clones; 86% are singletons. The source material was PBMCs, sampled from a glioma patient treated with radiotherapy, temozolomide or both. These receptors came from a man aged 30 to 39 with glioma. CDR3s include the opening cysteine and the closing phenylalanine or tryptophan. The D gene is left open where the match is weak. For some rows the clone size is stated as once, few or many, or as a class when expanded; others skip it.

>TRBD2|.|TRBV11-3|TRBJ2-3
TGTGCCAGCAGCTCGGGACTAGCGGGGACGTCTGGCACAGATACGCAGTATTTT
CASSSGLAGTSGTDTQYF
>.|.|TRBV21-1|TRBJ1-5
TGTGCCAGCAGCAGAGATCCCCGGATGCCCGACTTCAATCAGCCCCAGCATTTT
CASSRDPRMPDFNQPQHF
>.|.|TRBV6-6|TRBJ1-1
TGTGCCAGCAGTTGGGTGGGGAACACTGAAGCTTTCTTT
CASSWVGNTEAFF
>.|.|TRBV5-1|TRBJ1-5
TGCGCCAGCAGCTGGGGCGCAGGGAACAATCAGCCCCAGCATTTT
CASSWGAGNNQPQHF
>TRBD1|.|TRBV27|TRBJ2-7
TGTGCCAGCAGTTTGAGACAGGGCTACTACGAGCAGTACTTC
CASSLRQGYYEQYF
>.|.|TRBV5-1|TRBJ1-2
TGCGCCAGCAGCTTGGGAAAGGGTGGCTTACCGGGCGGCTACACCTTC
CASSLGKGGLPGGYTF
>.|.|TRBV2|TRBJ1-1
TGTGCCAGCAACCACGAAGAGGTTACGAACACTGAAGCTTTCTTT
CASNHEEVTNTEAFF
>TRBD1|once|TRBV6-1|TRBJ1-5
TGTGCCAGCAGTGGACTAGGACAGGTCCTCAATCAGCCCCAGCATTTT
CASSGLGQVLNQPQHF
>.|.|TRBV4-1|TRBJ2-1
TGCGCCAGCAGCCAAGATGGCGACACTTATGATGAGCAGTTCTTC
CASSQDGDTYDEQFF
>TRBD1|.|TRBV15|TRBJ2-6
TGTGCCACCAGCAGAGATTTAGGGGGCTCAGACGACTCTGGGGCCAACGTCCTGACTTTC
CATSRDLGGSDDSGANVLTF
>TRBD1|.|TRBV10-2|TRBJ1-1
TGCGCCAGCAGTCAGGGGGGTCTAAGTTCCAAGAACACTGAAGCTTTCTTT
CASSQGGLSSKNTEAFF
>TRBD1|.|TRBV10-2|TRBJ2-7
TGCGCCGCCCGGGACAGCTTCTCCTACGAGCAGTACTTC
CAARDSFSYEQYF
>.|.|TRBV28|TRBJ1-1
TGTGCCAGCAGTCCCATCCAGAGAACTGAAGCTTTCTTT
CASSPIQRTEAFF
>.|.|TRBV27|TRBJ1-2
TGTGCCAGCAGTTTCTCATGGTGGACAGCCAACTATGGCTACACCTTC
CASSFSWWTANYGYTF
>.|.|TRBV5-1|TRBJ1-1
TGCGCCAGCAGCTTGGGAGTCATAGGGGACACTGAAGCTTTCTTT
CASSLGVIGDTEAFF
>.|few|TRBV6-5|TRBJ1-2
TGTGCCAGCAGCTTGCGGGCTAACTATGGCTACACCTTC
CASSLRANYGYTF
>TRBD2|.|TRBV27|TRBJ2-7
TGTGCCAGCAGTCACGGGACTAGCGGGGGAAACGAGCAGTACTTC
CASSHGTSGGNEQYF
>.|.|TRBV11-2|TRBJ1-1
TGTGCCAGCAGCCCGTTCGGGCATCCAGCTTTCTTT
CASSPFGHPAFF
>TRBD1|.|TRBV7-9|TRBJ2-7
TGTGCCAGCAGCACCAGGACAGGGGGGCCTTCCTACGAGCAGTACTTC
CASSTRTGGPSYEQYF
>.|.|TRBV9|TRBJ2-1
TGTGCCAGCAGCGTCTACTACAATGAGCAGTTCTTC
CASSVYYNEQFF
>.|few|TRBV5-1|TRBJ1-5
TGCGCCTGCCTGGGGGCCATTCATAGCAATCAGCCCCAGCATTTT
CACLGAIHSNQPQHF
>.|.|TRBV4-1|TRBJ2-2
TGCGCCAGCAGCCACCCTCCCCGGGCCGGGGAGCTGTTTTTT
CASSHPPRAGELFF
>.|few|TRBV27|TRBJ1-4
TGTGCCAGCAGTTTATCTGGCAGACAAAGGGAAAAACTGTTTTTT
CASSLSGRQREKLFF
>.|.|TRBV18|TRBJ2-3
TGTGCCAGCTCACCAAGGTCAAGCGGAACAGATACGCAGTATTTT
CASSPRSSGTDTQYF
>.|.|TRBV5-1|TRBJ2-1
TGCGCCAGCAGCCTCGGCGGAAAGCAGTTCTTC
CASSLGGKQFF
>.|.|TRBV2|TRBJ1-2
TGTGCCAGCAAGTTACAGGGAGAGGATGGCTACACCTTC
CASKLQGEDGYTF
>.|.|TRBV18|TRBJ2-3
TGTGCCAGCTCAAACTACGGGGACCACACAGATACGCAGTATTTT
CASSNYGDHTDTQYF
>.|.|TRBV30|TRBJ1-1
TGTGCCTCCCGGGGGGGGCAGGGGTTGGGGACTGAAGCTTTCTTT
CASRGGQGLGTEAFF
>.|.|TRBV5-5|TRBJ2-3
TGTGCCAGCAGCTTGGTCGGCCGGGGGTATTCGGATACGCAGTATTTT
CASSLVGRGYSDTQYF
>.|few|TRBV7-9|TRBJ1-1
TGTGCCAGCAGCTTAGGGGAACTGAGGAAGAGGGACACTGAAGCTTTCTTT
CASSLGELRKRDTEAFF
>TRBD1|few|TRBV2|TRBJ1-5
TGTGCCAGCGGCATACCGGGACAGTATAGCAATCAGCCCCAGCATTTT
CASGIPGQYSNQPQHF
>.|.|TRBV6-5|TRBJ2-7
TGTGCCAGCAGTTACAACAGGGACTACGAGCAGTACTTC
CASSYNRDYEQYF
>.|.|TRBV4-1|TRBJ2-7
TGCGCCAGCAGCCCCGGGACTTGGGATTACGAGCAGTACTTC
CASSPGTWDYEQYF
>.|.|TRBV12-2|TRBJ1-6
TGTGCAAGTCGCTTAGCGGGCAGATTCAATTCACCCCTCCACTTT
CASRLAGRFNSPLHF
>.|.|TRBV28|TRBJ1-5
TGTGCCAGCAGTGGGACTGGGGTTGGCAATCAGCCCCAGCATTTT
CASSGTGVGNQPQHF
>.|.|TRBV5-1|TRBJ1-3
TGCGCCAGCAGCACGGATGGGGCAAGAAGGTCTGGAAACACCATATATTTT
CASSTDGARRSGNTIYF
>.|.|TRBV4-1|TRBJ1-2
TGCGCCAGCAGCCAACTCACCACGAGGGGGGATGGCTACACCTTC
CASSQLTTRGDGYTF
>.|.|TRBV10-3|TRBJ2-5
TGTGCCATCAGTGGAGTACAGGGAGAGACCCAGTACTTC
CAISGVQGETQYF
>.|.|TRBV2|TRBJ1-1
TGTGCCAGCAGTTTAATGAGGGACACACGTCGGAGTTTCGCTGAAGCTTTCTTT
CASSLMRDTRRSFAEAFF
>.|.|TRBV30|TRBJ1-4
TGTGCCTGGAGTGGATTTGGCGGACTGAATGAAAAACTGTTTTTT
CAWSGFGGLNEKLFF
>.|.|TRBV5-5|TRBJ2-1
TGTGCCAGCAGCCCCGAGGGAGGATTTGAGCAGTTCTTC
CASSPEGGFEQFF